The present TCR beta chain was sequenced within a study of response to subunit inactivated influenza vaccine. There are 18 residues in the CDR3. TCRdb processed the RT-PCR reads anew with MiXCR; each CDR3 protein has one entry. The data show about 520,000 distinct CDR3 sequences, roughly 7.9% seen once. There are a few counts of this clonotype. Sequencing was performed on PBMCs from blood, taken about 24 months after vaccination. The chain has TRBV21-1 and TRBJ2-7; no check of the table's D call, TRBD2, against the DNA was made. TRBV21-1 counts as a pseudogene. This receptor was obtained from a man between 50 and 69 years old who received an inactivated influenza vaccine. The CDR3 bases are TGTGCCAGCAGATCGAGCGTACCATGGGAGCGGGAGTCAAACGAGCAGTACTTC. Translating it yields CASRSSVPWERESNEQYF.